Below are 32 T cell receptor beta chains sequenced from a single sample in a study of blood T cell repertoires in COVID-19. TCRdb's table, derived via immunoSEQ multiplex PCR, lists solely in-frame clones and lacks some. The table shows roughly 250,000 clones, with under 85% occurring only once. Sequenced material: peripheral blood. The receptors shown here come from a woman in her 40s with active or convalescent COVID-19.

The chain has TRBV4-1 and TRBJ1-2, with no clear D. Germline CDR1 reads MGHRA; CDR2 reads YSYEKL. Deletions cut 0 bases from V and 7 bases from J, with 9 bases between. The CDR3 has 13 residues. The CDR3 here is CASSQESIPGYTF. The CDR3 region has the DNA TGCGCCAGCAGCCAAGAAAGCATCCCTGGCTACACCTTC.

The J gene is TRBJ2-5, the V gene TRBV13; weak D call: TRBD1 (5 bases). V gave up 0 bases and J gave up 3 bases, with 8 bases separating them. Germline V gives CDR1 PRHDT, CDR2 FYEKMQ (reference sequence). This CDR3 comprises 14 residues. This CDR3 reads CASSLGRREETQYF. CDR3 DNA: TGTGCCAGCAGCTTAGGGCGCAGGGAAGAGACCCAGTACTTC. Full variable domain (rest looked up from reference TRBV13 and TRBJ2-5): AAGVIQSPRHLIKEKRETATLKCYPIPRHDTVYWYQQGPGQDPQFLISFYEKMQSDKGSIPDRFSAQQFSDYHSELNMSSLELGDSALYFCASSLGRREETQYFGPGTRLLVL.

The CDR3 region has the DNA TGTGCCAGCAGCTACCTAGCGGGGCACCCCTACGAGCAGTACTTC. This codes for CASSYLAGHPYEQYF. The V call is TRBV7-3, the J call TRBJ2-7, with 9 bases matching TRBD2. This CDR3 has 15 residues. Germline trimming cut 4 bases from V and 2 bases from J; bases unmatched to any gene: 6. CDR1 and CDR2 (germline): SGHTA, FQGTGA.

This chain joins TRBV6-1 and TRBJ1-4, with D unclear. Germline V lookup: CDR1 MNHNS, CDR2 SASEGT. Trimming removed 0 bases at V and 5 bases at J, with 7 bases between. This CDR3 comprises 14 residues. CDR3 DNA sequence: TGTGCCAGCAGTGAAGCGCTTCGGAATGAAAAACTGTTTTTT. This codes for CASSEALRNEKLFF.

The chain joins TRBV3-1 (or the pseudogene TRBV3-2) to TRBJ2-5, with 7 bases that match TRBD1. This CDR3 has 14 residues. The germline gives CDR1 LGHDT, CDR2 YNNKEL (reference sequence). J was trimmed by 1 base and V by 3 bases; bases with no gene match: 2. The CDR3 sequence is CASSHRDSQETQYF. The CDR3 bases are TGTGCCAGCAGCCACCGGGACAGCCAAGAGACCCAGTACTTC.

The rearrangement uses TRBV3-1 (or the pseudogene TRBV3-2) and TRBJ2-1, with 10 bases lining up with TRBD2. The germline CDR1 and CDR2 sequences are LGHDT and YNNKEL (reference sequence). This CDR3 is 17 amino acids long. V lost 4 bases to trimming and J lost 1 base; unmatched junction nucleotides: 7. The CDR3 sequence: CASSRTAGGFSYNEQFF. As DNA, the CDR3 is TGTGCCAGCAGCCGAACAGCGGGGGGGTTTTCCTACAATGAGCAGTTCTTC.

The chain links TRBV9 to TRBJ2-3; 8 bases match TRBD2. J was trimmed by 7 bases and V by 3 bases; bases with no gene match: 13. The CDR3 extends over 16 amino acids. Germline loops: CDR1 SGDLS, CDR2 YYNGEE. In DNA, the CDR3 is TGTGCCAGCAGCGCACCCCACACGGGGGGGTTAAATACGCAGTATTTT. Its translation is CASSAPHTGGLNTQYF.

Only a few counts were recorded for this clone. Written as DNA, the CDR3 is TGTGCCAGCACATGGTGGCAGGAGGACACTGAAGCTTTCTTT. This gives the protein CASTWWQEDTEAFF. The rearrangement links TRBV7-9 to TRBJ1-1, with no clear D. The germline V and J ends were trimmed by 7 bases and 3 bases, with 15 bases remaining between them. CDR3 size: 14 residues. Germline-derived CDR1 and CDR2 are SEHNR and FQNEAQ (reference sequence).

This clone was seen once. The J gene is TRBJ1-2, the V gene TRBV29-1, with TRBD1 as a possible D gene (5 bases). The CDR3 totals 12 residues. V dropped 4 bases and J dropped 8 bases, with 14 bases sitting between them. Germline V gene lookup returns CDR1 SQVTM and CDR2 ANQGSEA. CDR3 residues: CSVGPGSSGYTF. The CDR3 DNA reads TGCAGCGTTGGGCCAGGGTCGAGCGGCTACACCTTC. Complete variable domain (other parts from reference TRBV29-1 and TRBJ1-2): SAVISQKPSRDICQRGTSLTIQCQVDSQVTMMFWYRQQPGQSLTLIATANQGSEATYESGFVIDKFPISRPNLTFSTLTVSNMSPEDSSIYLCSVGPGSSGYTFGSGTRLTVV.

The V and J genes are TRBV10-1 and TRBJ2-7; possibly TRBD1 for D (6 bases). Trimming took off 3 bases at V and 5 bases at J, with 14 bases between the two ends. Germline V gene lookup returns CDR1 WNHNN and CDR2 SYGVQD (reference sequence). This CDR3 contains 14 residues. As DNA, the CDR3 is TGCGCCAGCAGTGAATCAGGGGACGGCCACGAGCAGTACTTC. Its protein product is CASSESGDGHEQYF.

The genes are TRBV5-6 and TRBJ2-5; D gene ambiguous. The germline V gene has CDR1 SGHDT and CDR2 YYEEEE. V shed 0 bases and J shed 3 bases, with 6 bases lying between them. The CDR3 spans 13 residues. The CDR3 DNA is TGTGCCAGCAGCTTGGGGCAGAAAGAGACCCAGTACTTC. Protein sequence: CASSLGQKETQYF.

The chain is built from TRBV27 and TRBJ2-3; 8 bases are a match to TRBD2. This CDR3 spans 15 amino acids. V shed 2 bases and J 4 bases; nucleotides not matched to a gene: 5. Germline V gene data show CDR1 as MNHEY and CDR2 as SMNVEV (reference sequence). The CDR3 DNA is TGTGCCAGCAGTTTAAGGCGGGGGGTGGCAGATACGCAGTATTTT. Translated, it gives CASSLRRGVADTQYF.

This clone was seen only once. The rearrangement uses TRBV9 and TRBJ1-3, with 9 bases matching TRBD1. Trimming at V came to 3 bases and at J to 4 bases, leaving 5 bases not matched to a gene. The CDR3 extends over 15 amino acids. The V gene's germline CDR1 is SGDLS and CDR2 YYNGEE. CDR3 DNA: TGTGCCAGCAGCGAACTAGGGACAGGGGGAAACACCATATATTTT. This translates into CASSELGTGGNTIYF. Filled out from reference TRBV9 and TRBJ1-3, the complete variable domain reads DSGVTQTPKHLITATGQRVTLRCSPRSGDLSVYWYQQSLDQGLQFLIQYYNGEERAKGNILERFSAQQFPDLHSELNLSSLELGDSALYFCASSELGTGGNTIYFGEGSWLTVV.

The chain uses TRBV4-1 and TRBJ2-1; D might be TRBD2 (6 bases). V was clipped by 1 base and J by 6 bases, with 22 bases between them. Germline V gene sequence: CDR1 MGHRA, CDR2 YSYEKL. The length of the CDR3 is 18 residues. In DNA form, the CDR3 reads TGCGCCAGCAGCCAAGGGTCGAGCGGGCCGGGTCGGTTCAATGAGCAGTTCTTC. Protein product: CASSQGSSGPGRFNEQFF.

V is TRBV30 and J is TRBJ2-6; D possibly corresponds to TRBD2 (5 bases). CDR1 and CDR2 (germline): GTSNPN, SVGIG (reference sequence). V was trimmed by 4 bases and J by 4 bases, leaving 11 bases between them. The CDR3 extends over 14 amino acids. CDR3 sequence: CAWKRMSGANVLTF. The CDR3 DNA sequence: TGTGCCTGGAAGCGGATGTCCGGGGCCAACGTCCTGACTTTC.

This rearrangement joins TRBV6-5 to TRBJ2-7; possible D gene TRBD1, 6 bases. Germline V gene data show CDR1 as MNHEY and CDR2 as SVGAGI. The V gene lost 8 bases and the J gene lost 3 bases, with 17 bases spanning the gap. The CDR3 runs 14 residues. CDR3 sequence reads: CASSTTSGHYEQYF. For the CDR3, the DNA is TGTGCCAGCTCAACGACATCGGGACACTACGAGCAGTACTTC.

This clone was detected only a few times. V is TRBV4-2 and J is TRBJ1-4; D call uncertain. CDR1 is LGHNA, CDR2 YNFKEQ, per germline. V lost 1 base, J lost 12 bases, and 18 bases lay in between. This CDR3 has 15 residues. This chain's CDR3 is CASSQAHDPGTELFF. Here the CDR3 DNA reads TGTGCCAGCAGCCAAGCCCATGATCCGGGAACTGAACTGTTTTTT.

This clone was observed a handful of times. Other DNA sequences in this sample translate to the same CDR3. The chain has TRBV3-1 (or the pseudogene TRBV3-2) and TRBJ1-1; D may be TRBD1 (5 bases). Germline CDR1 and CDR2: LGHDT and YNNKEL (reference sequence). The CDR3 contains 13 residues. V was trimmed by 4 bases and J by 2 bases, leaving 8 bases between them. In DNA form, the CDR3 reads TGTGCCAGCAGCCCTGACAGTAACACTGAAGCTTTCTTT. Protein sequence: CASSPDSNTEAFF.

The V call is TRBV27, the J call TRBJ2-1, with D maybe TRBD2 (5 bases). The germline gives CDR1 MNHEY, CDR2 SMNVEV (reference sequence). V lost 6 bases and J lost 5, with 17 bases in between. There are 15 residues in the CDR3. The CDR3 nucleotides read TGTGCCAGCAGCACTAATCGAGGGCAGAACAATGAGCAGTTCTTC. Translation: CASSTNRGQNNEQFF.

Points on this clone: At the DNA level, this CDR3 is encoded by other sequences in the same sample as well. V usage is TRBV6-5 and J usage is TRBJ1-2; TRBD1 aligns across 8 bases. The CDR3 covers 13 residues. J lost 6 bases, V lost 5 bases, and 5 bases had no gene match. The V gene's germline CDR1 is MNHEY and CDR2 SVGAGI. The CDR3 DNA follows: TGTGCCAGCAGTCGCGACAGGGGTGATGGCTACACCTTC. This codes for CASSRDRGDGYTF.

The rearrangement joins TRBV11-2 to TRBJ2-7, with D possibly TRBD2 on 7 matching bases. This CDR3 has 15 amino acids. The germline V gene encodes CDR1 SGHAT and CDR2 FQNNGV. The ends were cut back, 7 bases at V and 0 bases at J, with 16 bases in the middle. This CDR3 is CASTLWEGVSYEQYF. In nucleotides, the CDR3 is TGTGCCAGCACCCTTTGGGAGGGGGTCTCCTACGAGCAGTACTTC.

The V gene is TRBV7-9, the J gene TRBJ1-2, with D perhaps TRBD1 (6 bases). The V gene lost 4 bases and the J gene lost 1 base, with 13 bases spanning the gap. Germline CDR1 is SEHNR and CDR2 is FQNEAQ (reference sequence). The CDR3 totals 15 residues. This CDR3 is CASSSTEQGNYGYTF. Here the CDR3 DNA reads TGTGCCAGCAGCTCTACGGAACAGGGTAACTATGGCTACACCTTC.

This clone was seen just once. The chain links TRBV29-1 to TRBJ1-2; 10 bases match TRBD1. The CDR3 totals 15 residues. Germline CDR1 reads SQVTM; CDR2 reads ANQGSEA. Trimming at V came to 3 bases and at J to 4 bases, leaving 8 bases not matched to a gene. The CDR3 region is CSVDTGQGLLYGYTF. CDR3 coding DNA: TGCAGCGTTGATACGGGACAGGGGTTACTCTATGGCTACACCTTC.

This chain connects TRBV24-1 to TRBJ2-7, with TRBD1 as a possible D gene (5 bases). Looked up from germline, CDR1 is KGHDR and CDR2 is SFDVKD. The CDR3 is made up of 13 amino acids. V lost 7 bases and J 4 bases, leaving 13 bases between the germline ends. For the CDR3, the DNA is TGTGCCACCAGGCCGCGTGGGGCTTACGAGCAGTACGTC. Translation: CATRPRGAYEQYV.

This chain uses TRBV2 with TRBJ1-1; tentative D call: TRBD1 (6 bases). Germline V gene lookup returns CDR1 SNHLY and CDR2 FYNNEI. V was pared by 8 bases and J by 0 bases, with 10 bases between. The CDR3 covers 13 residues. The CDR3 region has the DNA TGTGCCAGCCGACAGGAACTGAACACTGAAGCTTTCTTT. Its protein product is CASRQELNTEAFF.

This clone has ten or more counts. The V gene is TRBV2, the J gene TRBJ2-1; TRBD2 aligns across 12 bases. Germline CDR1 and CDR2: SNHLY and FYNNEI. The V segment lost 6 bases and the J segment 8 bases; nucleotides outside the gene matches: 14. CDR3 length: 17 residues. DNA for the CDR3: TGTGCCAGCAGCCCCTTTGGGCTAGCGGGGGGGCCGCATGAGCAGTTCTTC. The encoded protein is CASSPFGLAGGPHEQFF.

This clone has more than one count but fewer than ten. This sequence joins TRBV10-3 and TRBJ1-2, with TRBD1 matching over 7 bases. The J segment lost 6 bases and the V segment lost 3 bases, leaving 10 bases of the junction unmatched. In germline, CDR1 is ENHRY, CDR2 SYGVKD. This CDR3 region has 15 residues. In DNA form, the CDR3 reads TGTGCCATCAGTGACCCGGGACAGCGGGAGGATGGCTACACCTTC. Encoded protein: CAISDPGQREDGYTF.

The rearrangement links TRBV28 to TRBJ1-1; TRBD1 is a possible D gene (6 bases). Trimming took 2 bases from V and 0 from J, leaving 10 bases between them. This CDR3 comprises 15 residues. Per germline, CDR1 MDHEN and CDR2 SYDVKM. CDR3 DNA: TGTGCCAGCAGTTTAACGGGGGGCATGAACACTGAAGCTTTCTTT. The encoded protein is CASSLTGGMNTEAFF.

The rearrangement joins TRBV25-1 to TRBJ1-1; D is unclear. This CDR3 comprises 11 residues. Germline V lookup: CDR1 MGHDK, CDR2 SYGVNS. The V and J ends lost 6 bases and 8 bases respectively, with 10 bases between them. CDR3 DNA: TGTGCCAGCAGCGCCCGGGGAGAAGCTTTCTTT. It translates to CASSARGEAFF. Full variable domain (outside the CDR3, taken from reference TRBV25-1 and TRBJ1-1): EADIYQTPRYLVIGTGKKITLECSQTMGHDKMYWYQQDPGMELHLIHYSYGVNSTEKGDLSSESTVSRIRTEHFPLTLESARPSHTSQYLCASSARGEAFFGQGTRLTVV.

CDR3 protein: CASSPSIGEQFF. In DNA form, the CDR3 reads TGTGCCAGCAGCCCAAGCATCGGTGAGCAGTTCTTC. The V gene is TRBV7-9, the J gene TRBJ2-1; D is unresolved. Deletions cut 5 bases from V and 9 bases from J, with 11 bases between. Germline V gives CDR1 SEHNR, CDR2 FQNEAQ (reference sequence). The CDR3 runs 12 residues. The variable domain in full, with the rest retrieved from reference TRBV7-9 and TRBJ2-1, is DTGVSQNPRHKITKRGQNVTFRCDPISEHNRLYWYRQTLGQGPEFLTYFQNEAQLEKSRLLSDRFSAERPKGSFSTLEIQRTEQGDSAMYLCASSPSIGEQFFGPGTRLTVL.

V is TRBV5-1 and J is TRBJ2-7; 9 positions match TRBD2. This CDR3 contains 16 residues. V shed 7 bases and J 2 bases; nucleotides not matched to a gene: 13. Germline CDR1 SGHRS, CDR2 YFSETQ. CDR3: CASQRERGAATYEQYV. CDR3 DNA sequence: TGCGCCAGCCAAAGGGAGCGGGGGGCCGCTACCTACGAGCAGTACGTC.

The table lists this clone with a few counts. This chain connects TRBV5-6 to TRBJ1-2; 8 bases fit TRBD1. The V gene's germline CDR1 is SGHDT and CDR2 YYEEEE. V gave up 3 bases and J gave up 6 bases; unmatched junction bases: 10. The CDR3 runs 15 residues. CDR3 amino acids: CASSSKDRVKDGYTF. The CDR3 coding sequence is TGTGCCAGCAGCTCTAAGGACAGGGTTAAGGATGGCTACACCTTC. The complete variable domain, with remaining parts taken from reference TRBV5-6 and TRBJ1-2, reads DAGVTQSPTHLIKTRGQQVTLRCSPKSGHDTVSWYQQALGQGPQFIFQYYEEEERQRGNFPDRFSGHQFPNYSSELNVNALLLGDSALYLCASSSKDRVKDGYTFGSGTRLTVV.